This T cell receptor beta chain was retrieved from a study of T cells in Graves' hyperthyroidism and ophthalmopathy (dated by TCRdb to about 2019). Regarding the study in general: Peripheral blood samples were taken at initial diagnosis, before any treatment was given. TCR V-J signatures able to tell the groups apart were searched for in a discovery cohort of around 95 patients, of whom more than 40 had Graves' ophthalmopathy and roughly 57 had stable Graves' hyperthyroidism. Whether ophthalmopathy could be predicted prospectively was tested in an independent validation cohort made up of about 20 hyperthyroidism patients plus 17 patients who later progressed to ophthalmopathy. For training and testing, the 100 or so patients in the discovery cohort were randomly divided in a 7:3 ratio. The study also compared thyroid tissue and blood T-cell repertoires from 6 or 7 Graves' hyperthyroidism patients. After blood sampling, hyperthyroidism patients were treated with methimazole at a starting dose of 30 mg daily, and ophthalmopathy patients were treated with high-dose intravenous methylprednisolone. The paper reports TCR Vbeta CDR3 sequencing of over 120 peripheral blood samples: 40 to 45 ophthalmopathy, roughly 74 hyperthyroidism and around 17 progressor patients. What the authors observed across the whole study: Sample size was not statistically predetermined, and blinding of investigators to group allocation was not performed. During validation, the model predicted progression to ophthalmopathy a median of around 6 months ahead of onset, with 60% to 71% sensitivity and more than 72% specificity. Most expanded thyroid clonotypes (frequency above 0.001) were also found in blood, which suggests that blood repertoires may mirror thyroid immune responses. Ophthalmopathy was separated from stable hyperthyroidism by a 13 V-J signature model, with just over 85% sensitivity and roughly 81% specificity obtained in cross-validation and 80%/75% obtained in testing.

V lost 4 bases and J lost 6 bases, and the count of bases not matched to a germline gene is 10. From the cysteine up to the phenylalanine, the CDR3 has a length of 15 residues. Solely the CDR3 DNA is kept, with 45 bases framed from the first base. The germline V gene sets CDR1 to SGHDT and CDR2 to YYEEEE. Amplification of TCR beta CDR3 regions was carried out from RNA transcripts. The first round of RT-PCR for the TCR CDR3 was performed with the HTBI primer set and the Qiagen OneStep RT-PCR kit. Libraries were constructed in a second round of multiplex PCR, after which size selection and purification were performed. The libraries were sequenced on an Illumina HiSeq2000 using paired-end 100 bp reads. In the original analysis: SOAPnuke was used to process the raw data, throwing out any read that contained adapters or uncalled bases, had a mean Phred below 15, or lacked an exact constant-primer or identifier match. High-quality paired reads were merged with COPE v1.2.5, and unique nucleotide sequences were defined as clonotypes. MiTCR v1.1 was used to align clonotypes to the IMGT TRBV, TRBD and TRBJ reference segments. Only V-J combinations with frequency above 0.0001, covering 99.2% of repertoires, were analysed. The TCS score was defined as F50 (clonal expansion) divided by E x V (chaos), with BLOSUM62-based TCRdist calculated between CDR3 peptides within each V-J. Welch's t-statistics and random forest reduced roughly 500 V-J features to 10 to 15, which were used in a naive Bayes classifier (R e1071). TCRdb itself trimmed the public reads at Q25 with fastp, ran MiXCR and retained productive beta chains. Rows merge per CDR3 protein into single entries with the most common DNA and genes. The V and J calls, along with clone size, are taken from TCRdb and not from the paper's own processing. The sample table lists more than 500,000 distinct CDR3 sequences, about a sixth of them with a count of one. The leading ten clones occupy over 3.5% of the sample.

Of note for this clonotype: Which antigen it targets is not known. The record has no base qualities; no much larger clone is one base away.

Stable Graves' hyperthyroidism was defined as the absence of progression to ophthalmopathy over 18 months of follow-up. Hyperthyroidism patients were newly diagnosed, had a disease duration of under 2 months, and were aged 18 to 65 years. Any patient with an uncontrolled infection, another autoimmune disease, pregnancy or lactation was excluded. Clinical symptoms, serum thyroxine and TRAb, thyroid ultrasound, and orbital computed tomography formed the basis for the diagnoses. Ficoll-Paque density gradient centrifugation was used to isolate PBMCs from around 10 ml of fresh peripheral blood. Total RNA was extracted using Trizol reagent, and RNA quality was assessed on an Agilent 2100 Bioanalyzer.

The clonotype was recovered from a woman aged 25-40 years with Graves' hyperthyroidism. Sequenced material: blood. The sequence links TRBV5-6 to TRBJ2-3; a stretch of 8 junction bases matches TRBD2. In nucleotide form, the sequence is TGTGCCAGCAGCCCCGGGGTAGCGGGGAGGGATACGCAGTATTTT. It codes for CASSPGVAGRDTQYF. The CDR3, completed at both ends by the reference TRBV5-6 and TRBJ2-3 genes, gives the full variable domain DAGVTQSPTHLIKTRGQQVTLRCSPKSGHDTVSWYQQALGQGPQFIFQYYEEEERQRGNFPDRFSGHQFPNYSSELNVNALLLGDSALYLCASSPGVAGRDTQYFGPGTRLTVL.